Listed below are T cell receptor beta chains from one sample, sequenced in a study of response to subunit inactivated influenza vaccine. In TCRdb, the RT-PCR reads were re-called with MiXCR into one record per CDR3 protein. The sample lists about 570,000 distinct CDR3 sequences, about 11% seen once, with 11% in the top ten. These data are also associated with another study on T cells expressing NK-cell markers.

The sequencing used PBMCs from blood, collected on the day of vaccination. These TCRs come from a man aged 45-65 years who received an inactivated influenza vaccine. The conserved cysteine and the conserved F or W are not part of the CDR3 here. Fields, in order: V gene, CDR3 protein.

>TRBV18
ASSPFGRRSTDTQY
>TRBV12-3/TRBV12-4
ASSSDRGPQPQH
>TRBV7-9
ASSLLSGRDHEQY
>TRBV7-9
ASISGGVRGPQETQY
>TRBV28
ASSLRTWFSTDTQY
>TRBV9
ASSVAAGVYEQY
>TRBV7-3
ASRSAGIEQY
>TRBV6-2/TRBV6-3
ASRRAGTATYNEQF
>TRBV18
ASSPPSGENTGELF
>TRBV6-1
ASKREVPTLEAF
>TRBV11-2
ASSWGGLAALTSTDTQY
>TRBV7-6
ASSRGTTGVVTQY
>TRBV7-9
ASSSFMGVATNEKLF
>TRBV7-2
ASSFGLPKDTQY
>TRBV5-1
ASSQTGWGQETQY
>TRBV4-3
ASSQDGGAQH
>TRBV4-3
ASSQDTDRPNTGELF
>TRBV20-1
SARPTQGSYNEQF
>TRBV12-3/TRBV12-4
ASRPTGNTEAF
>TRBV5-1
ASRRAGTGGDETQY
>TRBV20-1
SARVGGTAASGSYGYT
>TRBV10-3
AISESSSHTQY
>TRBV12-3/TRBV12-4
ASSLGQGVSQPQH
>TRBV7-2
ASSLGSRGETQY
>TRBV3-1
ASSQLGTGSYQETQY
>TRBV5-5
ASSSGTGGREQY
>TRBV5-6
ASSWGQGPGANVLT
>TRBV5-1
ASSLVGRMSGETQY
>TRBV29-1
SVEGGGKAF
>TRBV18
ASSPLLLENEQY